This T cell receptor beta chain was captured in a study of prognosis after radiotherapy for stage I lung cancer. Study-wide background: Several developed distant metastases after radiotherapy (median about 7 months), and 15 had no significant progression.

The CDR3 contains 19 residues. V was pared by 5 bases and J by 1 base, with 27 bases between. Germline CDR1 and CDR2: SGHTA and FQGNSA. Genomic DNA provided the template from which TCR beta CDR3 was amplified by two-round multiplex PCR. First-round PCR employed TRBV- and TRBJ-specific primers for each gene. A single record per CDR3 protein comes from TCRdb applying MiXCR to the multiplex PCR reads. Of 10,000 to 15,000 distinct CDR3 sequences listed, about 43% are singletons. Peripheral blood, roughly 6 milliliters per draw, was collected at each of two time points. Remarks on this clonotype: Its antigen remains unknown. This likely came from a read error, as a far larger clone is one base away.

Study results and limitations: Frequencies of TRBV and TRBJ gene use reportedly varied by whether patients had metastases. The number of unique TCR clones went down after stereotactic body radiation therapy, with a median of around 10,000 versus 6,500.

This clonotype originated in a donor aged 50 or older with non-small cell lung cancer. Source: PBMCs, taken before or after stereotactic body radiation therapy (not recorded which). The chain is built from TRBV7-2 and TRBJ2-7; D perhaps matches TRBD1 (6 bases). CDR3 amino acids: CASSTSPGDTGLSSYEQYF. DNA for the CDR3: TGTGCCAGCAGCACATCTCCCGGGGACACGGGGTTGAGTTCCTACGAGCAGTACTTC.